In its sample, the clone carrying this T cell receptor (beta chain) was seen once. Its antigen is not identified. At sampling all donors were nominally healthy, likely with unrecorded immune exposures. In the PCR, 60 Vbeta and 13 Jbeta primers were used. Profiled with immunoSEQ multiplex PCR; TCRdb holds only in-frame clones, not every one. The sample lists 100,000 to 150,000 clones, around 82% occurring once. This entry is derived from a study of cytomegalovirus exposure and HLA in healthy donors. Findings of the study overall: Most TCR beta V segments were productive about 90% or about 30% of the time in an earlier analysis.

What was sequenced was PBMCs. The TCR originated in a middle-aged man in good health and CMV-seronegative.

The CDR3 here is CASSNTGPQHF. As DNA, the CDR3 is TGTGCCAGCAGCAACACAGGGCCCCAGCATTTT. The J gene is TRBJ1-5, the V gene TRBV7-9, with a possible D match to TRBD1 (5 bases). Trimming cost V 5 bases and J 9 bases, with 8 bases left between them. Looked up from germline, CDR1 is SEHNR and CDR2 is FQNEAQ (reference sequence). The CDR3 totals 11 residues.